This is a list of T cell receptor beta chains from one sample in a study of blood T cell repertoires in COVID-19. Data came from immunoSEQ multiplex PCR; TCRdb stores just in-frame clones and leaves some out. The sample contains approximately 140,000 clones, approximately 89% of which appear only once. The sequencing sample was made of peripheral blood. The receptors here all came from a man aged 55-75 years with active or convalescent COVID-19. The CDR3 runs from the conserved cysteine through the conserved F or W. D genes are given only for firm matches. Expanded clones get a size class; other rows say once, few or many, or leave the size out.

-	TRBV7-8	TRBJ2-7	-	TGTGCCAGCAGCTTAGCGCGGGGTAGCTCCTACGAGCAGTACTTC	CASSLARGSSYEQYF
TRBD1	TRBV2	TRBJ2-7	-	TGTGCCAGCAGGTCCGGGACAGGTGAATGGCACGAGCAGTACTTC	CASRSGTGEWHEQYF
-	TRBV7-3	TRBJ2-7	-	TGTGCCAGCAGCTTTGAACGGGATGACGAGCAGTACTTC	CASSFERDDEQYF
TRBD1	TRBV11-1	TRBJ2-1	-	TGTGCCAGCAGCCAGGGACAGGGATCCTACAATGAGCAGTTCTTC	CASSQGQGSYNEQFF
-	TRBV2	TRBJ1-5	-	TGTGCCAGCAGTGATCAAGGGGATCAGCCCCAGCATTTT	CASSDQGDQPQHF
TRBD2	TRBV27	TRBJ2-1	-	TGTGCCACCCGACTAGCGGGAGTAAACGAGCAGTTCTTC	CATRLAGVNEQFF
-	TRBV24-1	TRBJ2-3	-	TGTGCCACCAGTGATTACCCCCGGGGTCGAGATACGCAGTATTTT	CATSDYPRGRDTQYF
TRBD1	TRBV27	TRBJ1-6	-	TGTGCCAGCAGTTTATCCTCAGGGGGCTTGAATTCACCCCTCCACTTT	CASSLSSGGLNSPLHF
TRBD2	TRBV28	TRBJ2-7	-	TGTGCCAGCAGTTTCATCGGGACTAGCGGGAGGGCCGAGCAGTACTTC	CASSFIGTSGRAEQYF
-	TRBV3-1/TRBV3-2	TRBJ1-1	-	TGTGCCAGCAGGTCCGGCACTGAAGCTTTCTTT	CASRSGTEAFF
-	TRBV24-1	TRBJ2-1	-	TGTGCCACCAGGCAGGGGAATATCGATGAGCAGTTCTTC	CATRQGNIDEQFF
-	TRBV7-6	TRBJ1-5	few	TGTGCCAGCAGCCTCGAAACAGGGAGCAATCAGCCCCAGCATTTT	CASSLETGSNQPQHF
TRBD1	TRBV9	TRBJ2-3	-	TGTGCCAGCAGCCACGGACAGGGGACAGATACGCAGTATTTT	CASSHGQGTDTQYF
-	TRBV18	TRBJ2-7	-	TGTGCCAGCTCACCACGGCAGGGGAGCTACGAGCAGTACTTC	CASSPRQGSYEQYF
TRBD2	TRBV28	TRBJ2-7	-	TGTGCCACCGCCCGTGGTTTGACTAGCGCCCAATTTATCACCTACGAGCAGTACTTC	CATARGLTSAQFITYEQYF
TRBD1	TRBV28	TRBJ2-2	-	TGTGCCAGCAGTTTACTGCCACAGGGGGTAGGCGGGGAGCTGTTTTTT	CASSLLPQGVGGELFF
TRBD1	TRBV2	TRBJ2-7	once	TGTGCCAGCAGTGAAGCGTTCCCGCGACAGGGACAATACGAGCAGTACTTC	CASSEAFPRQGQYEQYF
-	TRBV13	TRBJ2-7	-	TGTGCCAGCAGCCATGATCGGGTTAGCTCCTACGAGCAGTACTTC	CASSHDRVSSYEQYF